The 14 T cell receptor beta chains reported below all come from one sample, sequenced in a study of identical twins. TCRdb redid the calling of the 5' RACE reads with MiXCR, one entry per CDR3 protein. The table includes roughly 540,000 distinct CDR3 sequences, about 20% detected once. These data were also reused for a study on T cells expressing NK-cell markers.

Material for sequencing was CD4+ T cells sorted from blood. The receptor set was obtained from a woman between 18 and 29 years old in good health.

The chain couples TRBV3-1 to TRBJ2-2, with D maybe TRBD2 (5 bases). The V end was cut by 6 bases, the J end by 8 bases, with 10 bases between. This CDR3 region has 12 residues. CDR1 LGHDT and CDR2 YNNKEL come from the germline V gene (reference sequence). The CDR3 sequence: CASSLALGELFF. As DNA, the CDR3 is TGTGCCAGCAGTCTAGCCCTAGGGGAGCTGTTTTTT.

With regard to this clonotype: No conserved phenylalanine or tryptophan ends this CDR3, so it is likely a read error. J is TRBJ2-3 and V is TRBV29-1; D is perhaps TRBD1 or TRBD2 (5 bases each). Germline V gene sequence: CDR1 SQVTM, CDR2 ANQGSEA. CDR3 length equals 15 residues. V lost 5 bases and J 1 base, leaving 16 bases between the germline ends. The CDR3 DNA reads TGCAGCGTTCAAGTGTCCGGGACGGGCACAGATACGCAGTATCTT. Its translation is CSVQVSGTGTDTQYL.

This clonotype has only a few counts. The V call is TRBV7-9, the J call TRBJ2-5; weak D call: TRBD2 (6 bases). Looked up from germline, CDR1 is SEHNR and CDR2 is FQNEAQ (reference sequence). Trimming took 4 bases from V and 2 from J, leaving 11 bases between them. CDR3 length: 14 amino acids. CDR3 residues: CASSWRTKQETQYF. The CDR3 region has the DNA TGTGCCAGCAGCTGGAGGACTAAGCAAGAGACCCAGTACTTC.

CDR3: CATSRSGRGDTQYF. CDR3 DNA: TGTGCCACCAGCAGGTCTGGACGGGGGGATACGCAGTATTTT. The J gene is TRBJ2-3, the V gene TRBV15, with a tentative D call TRBD2 (6 bases). Germline V lookup: CDR1 LNHNV, CDR2 YYDKDF (reference sequence). The CDR3 is 14 residues long. Trimming cost V 3 bases and J 6 bases, with 13 bases left between them.

The table lists this clonotype with a few counts. The chain carries TRBV5-6 and TRBJ1-1; D ambiguous. This CDR3 is built from 14 residues. Germline lookup yields CDR1 SGHDT and CDR2 YYEEEE. V lost 2 bases and J lost 4, with 12 bases in between. CDR3 DNA: TGTGCCAGCAGCTTTCGGGCGCTAAGCACTGAAGCTTTCTTT. Translated: CASSFRALSTEAFF.

This clonotype was recorded at least ten times. This chain uses TRBV6-5 with TRBJ2-7; D uncertain. With 5 bases removed from V and 3 bases from J, the gap between germline ends came to 5 bases. The CDR3 runs to 11 residues. Germline loops: CDR1 MNHEY, CDR2 SVGAGI. The DNA for the CDR3 is TGTGCCAGCAGTACTGGCTACGAGCAGTACTTC. Its protein product is CASSTGYEQYF.

This clonotype appeared a few times. The gene calls are TRBV6-5 and TRBJ2-1; D remains unclear. Trimming shortened V by 6 bases and J by 2 bases, and 11 bases separated the two germline ends. The CDR3 spans 14 residues. CDR1 MNHEY and CDR2 SVGAGI come from the germline V gene. The DNA of the CDR3 is TGTGCCAGCAGCTACACACAAACCTACAATGAGCAGTTCTTC. Encoded protein: CASSYTQTYNEQFF.

The chain couples TRBV5-1 to TRBJ2-5; either TRBD1 or TRBD2 may supply D (5 bases each). The CDR3 length is 15 residues. CDR1 and CDR2 from the germline V gene are SGHRS and YFSETQ. Deletions cut 0 bases from V and 4 bases from J, with 13 bases between. CDR3 in amino acids: CASSLGGTMRETQYF. The CDR3 DNA reads TGCGCCAGCAGCTTGGGGGGGACGATGCGAGAGACCCAGTACTTC.

At least ten counts were recorded for this clonotype. At one of its ends the junction is not consistent with the germline gene, which may arise from a read error. This chain links TRBV5-1 with TRBJ2-5, with 7 bases matching TRBD1. Germline V gene sequence: CDR1 SGHRS, CDR2 YFSETQ. The CDR3 is 13 residues long. The CDR3 nucleotides are TGTGCCAGCAGTTTGGCAGGGGGAGAGACCCAGTACTTC. Residues: CASSLAGGETQYF.

This clonotype was counted between two and nine times. The chain couples TRBV18 to TRBJ2-1; D call uncertain. The germline V and J ends were trimmed by 0 bases and 6 bases, with 9 bases remaining between them. Looked up from germline, CDR1 is KGHSH and CDR2 is LQKENI. The CDR3 is 14 residues long. The CDR3 DNA reads TGTGCCAGCTCACCACCGGGCCAGGTCAATGAGCAGTTCTTC. It is translated as CASSPPGQVNEQFF.

The chain couples TRBV6-5 to TRBJ1-1, with a weak D call TRBD1 (5 bases). V lost 2 bases to trimming and J lost 4 bases, with 14 bases between them. The CDR3 contains 15 residues. Germline V gene data show CDR1 as MNHEY and CDR2 as SVGAGI. CDR3 amino acids: CASSYLVTGVTEAFF. The CDR3 DNA follows: TGTGCCAGCAGTTACCTGGTCACGGGGGTCACTGAAGCTTTCTTT.

This chain uses TRBV27 with TRBJ2-7; 8 nucleotides line up with TRBD1. The CDR3 is 14 amino acids. The germline CDR1 and CDR2 sequences are MNHEY and SMNVEV (reference sequence). V lost 2 bases, J lost 5 bases, and 5 bases stayed unmatched. The CDR3 nucleotides read TGTGCCAGCAGTTTAAGACAGGGGAGGAACGAGCAGTACTTC. Translation: CASSLRQGRNEQYF.

The gene calls are TRBV5-1 and TRBJ2-2, with 9 nucleotides matching TRBD1. With 7 bases clipped from V and 2 bases from J, the junction kept 9 bases outside the gene matches. The CDR3 contains 16 residues. The V gene's germline CDR1 is SGHRS and CDR2 YFSETQ. For the CDR3, the DNA is TGCGCCAGCTCGGAACAGGGGGCGGCAAACACCGGGGAGCTGTTTTTT. Translating gives CASSEQGAANTGELFF.

The sample holds a few counts of this clonotype. The V call is TRBV11-1, the J call TRBJ2-1; the match to TRBD2 covers 14 bases. Germline CDR1 and CDR2: SGHAT and FQDESV (reference sequence). The junction had 15 bases not matched to a gene; V was cut back by 5 bases and J by 9 bases. The CDR3 runs to 18 residues. The CDR3: CASSERGLAGVLYSEQFF. As DNA, the CDR3 is TGTGCCAGCAGCGAAAGGGGACTAGCGGGAGTTCTGTATAGTGAGCAGTTCTTC. The variable domain in full, with the rest retrieved from reference TRBV11-1 and TRBJ2-1, is EAEVAQSPRYKITEKSQAVAFWCDPISGHATLYWYRQILGQGPELLVQFQDESVVDDSQLPKDRFSAERLKGVDSTLKIQPAELGDSAMYLCASSERGLAGVLYSEQFFGPGTRLTVL.